Given below is one T cell receptor beta chain in context. This sample was included in a study of blood T cell repertoires in COVID-19. Study in general: Sites in the United States, Italy and Spain provided acute and convalescent COVID-19 samples.

Participants were aged about 18 to 89 years, lived in roughly 25 US areas, and enrolled virtually. Self-reported history from a screening survey and questionnaire set each donor's cohort. How the authors handled the data: Reference gene primer amplification gave nucleated cell count estimates. Clones were read by immunoSEQ multiplex PCR, and TCRdb kept only the in-frame ones, dropping some. The DNA was the basis for D and trimming; V, J and clone size are from that table. The table has 150,000 to 200,000 clones, under 85% seen once. Sequencing was performed on PBMCs or T cells enriched from blood (not recorded which). This TCR was recovered from a man in his forties or fifties who had recovered from COVID-19.

Written as DNA, the CDR3 is TGTGCCAGCAGTGAGGCGGACTGGACCTACGAGCAGTACTTC. It codes for CASSEADWTYEQYF. The chain recombines TRBV6-1 with TRBJ2-7; possibly TRBD2 for D (5 bases). The CDR3 totals 14 residues. CDR1 and CDR2 (germline): MNHNS, SASEGT. V was trimmed by 3 bases and J by 2 bases, leaving 11 bases between them.